One and the same sample provided the 27 T cell receptor beta chains below, sequenced in a study of blood T cell repertoires in COVID-19. Generated by immunoSEQ multiplex PCR, the TCRdb table keeps only in-frame clones and is missing some. Found here are 200,000 or so clones, approximately 80% of them singletons; the top ten hold about 6.9%. Input material: peripheral blood. These receptors all come from a human donor with acute or convalescent COVID-19. The donor label of this sample is uncertain.

V and J are TRBV7-2 and TRBJ1-3; maybe TRBD1 (6 bases). The CDR3 length is 15 residues. Germline CDR1 is SGHTA and CDR2 is FQGNSA. Trimming took off 1 base at V and 0 bases at J, with 7 bases between the two ends. CDR3 DNA sequence: TGTGCCAGCAGCTTAGTAGGGGGCTCTGGAAACACCATATATTTT. It is translated as CASSLVGGSGNTIYF.

The chain employs TRBV4-3 and TRBJ2-7, with 8 bases fitting TRBD2. From germline, CDR1 is LGHNA and CDR2 YSLEER. J lost 2 bases, V lost 0 bases, and 6 bases had no gene match. This CDR3 spans 16 amino acids. DNA for the CDR3: TGCGCCAGCAGCCAAGAAGAGCTAGCGGGTACCTACGAGCAGTACTTC. Translated: CASSQEELAGTYEQYF.

This clone was detected only a few times. The J gene is TRBJ2-5, the V gene TRBV11-3; the match to TRBD2 covers 9 bases. This CDR3 contains 16 residues. Germline assignment: CDR1 SGHNT and CDR2 YENEEA. J gave up 5 bases and V 5 bases, and 12 bases lay outside the gene matches. The CDR3 loop is CASSLHSGSLGETQYF. DNA of the CDR3: TGTGCCAGCAGCCTTCATAGCGGGAGCCTAGGGGAGACCCAGTACTTC.

The chain uses TRBV12-3 or TRBV12-4 and TRBJ2-7; TRBD2 might be the D (5 bases). This CDR3 comprises 13 residues. Between the trimmed V and J ends, which lost 5 bases and 9 bases, there was a span of 17 bases. The CDR3 DNA sequence: TGTGCCAGCAGTCCCTTTCTCGGAGGCGGGCAGTACTTC. Its protein product is CASSPFLGGGQYF.

The chain combines TRBV5-4 with TRBJ2-2; TRBD1 is a possible D gene (6 bases). V was clipped by 5 bases and J by 10 bases, with 12 bases between them. From germline, CDR1 is SGHNT and CDR2 YYREEE (reference sequence). The CDR3 has 12 residues. CDR3 protein: CASSFQGLELFF. CDR3 bases: TGTGCCAGCAGTTTCCAGGGGCTGGAGCTGTTTTTT.

This clone was seen once. The V and J genes are TRBV18 and TRBJ1-1; D unclear. This CDR3 is 14 amino acids long. Germline V gene sequence: CDR1 KGHSH, CDR2 LQKENI. The V gene lost 6 bases and the J gene lost 0 bases, with 11 bases spanning the gap. The CDR3 loop is CASSLFGMNTEAFF. The CDR3 DNA reads as TGTGCCAGCTCGCTTTTCGGGATGAACACTGAAGCTTTCTTT.

The chain is built from TRBV7-2 and TRBJ2-1, with 7 bases fitting TRBD1. The V gene end was trimmed by 4 bases and the J gene end by 8 bases; junction bases not matched to a gene: 5. CDR3 size: 13 residues. The germline V gene has CDR1 SGHTA and CDR2 FQGNSA. CDR3 sequence (DNA): TGTGCCAGCAGCTCCACAGGGGTCCATGAGCAGTTCTTC. Its protein is CASSSTGVHEQFF.

The CDR3 loop reads CASSIGAGGASEAFF. The CDR3 nucleotides are TGTGCCAGTAGTATTGGGGCAGGGGGCGCGAGTGAAGCTTTCTTT. The chain couples TRBV19 to TRBJ1-1, with 8 bases identical to TRBD1. Germline CDR1 LNHDA, CDR2 SQIVND (reference sequence). V trimming: 3 bases; J trimming: 7 bases; junction bases outside the gene matches: 10. The CDR3 loop spans 15 amino acids.

The V call is TRBV9, the J call TRBJ2-2; D not certain. The CDR3 has 14 amino acids. Germline CDR1 reads SGDLS; CDR2 reads YYNGEE. V was cut by 0 bases and J by 1 base, with 4 bases left in between. The chain's CDR3 is CASSVDWNTGELFF. CDR3 bases: TGTGCCAGCAGCGTAGACTGGAACACCGGGGAGCTGTTTTTT.

The CDR3 spells CASSQESGLIAKNIQYF. The DNA for the CDR3 is TGTGCCAGCAGCCAAGAAAGCGGTTTAATAGCCAAAAACATTCAGTACTTC. The chain carries TRBV3-1 (or the pseudogene TRBV3-2) and TRBJ2-4; TRBD2 is a possible D gene (5 bases). The CDR3 runs to 17 residues. Germline values: CDR1 LGHDT, CDR2 YNNKEL (reference sequence). V was clipped by 0 bases and J by 0 bases, with 12 bases between them.

This clone was counted many times. The DNA of the CDR3 is TGCGCCAGCAGCCGTATAGGGACAGAAATAACTGAAGCTTTCTTT. Protein sequence: CASSRIGTEITEAFF. This chain connects TRBV5-1 to TRBJ1-1; 7 positions agree with TRBD1. Trimming cost V 4 bases and J 5 bases; bases outside gene matches: 11. CDR1 SGHRS and CDR2 YFSETQ come from the germline V gene. The CDR3 spans 15 residues.

The J gene is TRBJ2-7, the V gene TRBV9, with 7 bases lining up with TRBD2. The germline gives CDR1 SGDLS, CDR2 YYNGEE. This CDR3 is 15 amino acids long. V was clipped by 3 bases and J by 2 bases; unmatched bases: 8. The DNA of the CDR3 is TGTGCCAGCAGCGCTGGGGGGAGGGGCCCCTACGAGCAGTACTTC. Protein product: CASSAGGRGPYEQYF.

V usage is TRBV10-3 and J usage is TRBJ2-4; possible D gene TRBD1, 6 bases. V was trimmed by 8 bases and J by 6 bases, leaving 14 bases between them. The CDR3 extends over 13 amino acids. Germline V gene lookup returns CDR1 ENHRY and CDR2 SYGVKD. The chain's CDR3 is CAIGIGGANIQYF. CDR3 in DNA: TGTGCCATCGGAATAGGGGGAGCAAACATTCAGTACTTC.

With respect to this clone: Additional DNA sequences in this sample encode the identical CDR3. The chain is built from TRBV6-6 and TRBJ2-1; possibly TRBD2 for D (6 bases). This CDR3 region has 12 residues. Germline CDR1 is MNHNY and CDR2 is SVGAGI (reference sequence). V was shortened by 2 bases and J by 9 bases, with 8 bases between the two germline ends. The CDR3 bases are TGTGCCAGCAGTTACCCCGGGGGTGAGCAGTTCTTC. Amino acids: CASSYPGGEQFF.

This clone appeared a single time. The chain has TRBV5-1 and TRBJ2-3; 8 bases are a match to TRBD2. J lost 4 bases, V lost 1 base, and 8 bases had no gene match. The germline gives CDR1 SGHRS, CDR2 YFSETQ. The CDR3 length is 16 residues. DNA of the CDR3: TGCGCCAGCAGCTTGACCAGCGGGAGTACGGCAGATACGCAGTATTTT. Protein product: CASSLTSGSTADTQYF.

The chain carries TRBV7-2 and TRBJ2-1; tentative D call: TRBD2 (5 bases). The CDR3 has 13 amino acids. Germline values: CDR1 SGHTA, CDR2 FQGNSA. With 1 base removed from V and 12 bases from J, the gap between germline ends came to 13 bases. The CDR3 DNA sequence: TGTGCCAGCAGCTTAGGGAGAGGTCGGGGGCAGTTCTTC. Protein: CASSLGRGRGQFF.

V is TRBV7-9 and J is TRBJ2-5; TRBD1 aligns across 9 bases. The length of the CDR3 is 17 residues. With 1 base clipped from V and 0 bases from J, the junction kept 6 bases outside the gene matches. Germline V lookup: CDR1 SEHNR, CDR2 FQNEAQ (reference sequence). The CDR3 reads CASSLGDRGIYQETQYF. Written as DNA, the CDR3 is TGTGCCAGCAGCTTAGGCGACAGGGGGATCTACCAAGAGACCCAGTACTTC.

This chain joins TRBV6-5 and TRBJ2-4; possibly TRBD2 for D (5 bases). CDR1 and CDR2 (germline): MNHEY, SVGAGI. Trimming stripped 5 bases from V and 7 bases from J, with 18 bases between. The CDR3 loop spans 15 amino acids. CDR3 nucleotide sequence: TGTGCCAGCAGTCTCCTCGCCGGGATGATCAACATTCAGTACTTC. Protein product: CASSLLAGMINIQYF.

The chain recombines TRBV4-1 with TRBJ1-1; D remains ambiguous. Trimming removed 1 base at V and 11 bases at J, with 14 bases between. CDR1 and CDR2 (germline): MGHRA, YSYEKL. This CDR3 contains 13 residues. The DNA for the CDR3 is TGCGCCAGCAGCCAAGGTGGGAGTTCCTACGCTTTCTTT. The encoded protein is CASSQGGSSYAFF.

This clone was counted only a few times. V usage is TRBV6-5 and J usage is TRBJ1-1; weak D call: TRBD1 (5 bases). Germline CDR1 MNHEY, CDR2 SVGAGI. Deletions cut 6 bases from V and 1 base from J, with 15 bases between. The CDR3 totals 15 residues. The CDR3 here is CASSTTQVGNTEAFF. CDR3 in DNA: TGTGCCAGCAGCACGACACAGGTTGGGAACACTGAAGCTTTCTTT.

This clone came up once. The V and J genes are TRBV6-5 and TRBJ1-6, with TRBD1 as a possible D gene (6 bases). Trimming took 6 bases from V and 4 from J, leaving 10 bases between them. Per germline, CDR1 MNHEY and CDR2 SVGAGI. The CDR3 length is 14 residues. CDR3 in amino acids: CASSQTGYNSPLHF. The CDR3 DNA follows: TGTGCCAGCAGCCAGACAGGTTATAATTCACCCCTCCACTTT.

This clone appeared once. The CDR3 region has the DNA TGTGCCACCAGCTCTGCCCCCTGGGCCGTGGACAAGGTCAGCTCTGGGGCCAACGTCCTGACTTTC. This codes for CATSSAPWAVDKVSSGANVLTF. The rearrangement joins TRBV15 to TRBJ2-6; TRBD1 is a possible D gene (5 bases). Germline CDR1 reads LNHNV; CDR2 reads YYDKDF (reference sequence). Trimming left V 5 bases short and J 0 bases short, with 29 bases between. The CDR3 is 22 amino acids.

The J gene is TRBJ2-1, the V gene TRBV3-1 (or the pseudogene TRBV3-2); no firm D call. Germline values: CDR1 LGHDT, CDR2 YNNKEL (reference sequence). V dropped 1 base and J dropped 7 bases, with 8 bases sitting between them. This CDR3 contains 13 residues. The CDR3 protein is CASSQGTLNEQFF. Here the CDR3 DNA reads TGTGCCAGCAGCCAAGGTACTCTAAATGAGCAGTTCTTC.

This chain uses TRBV29-1 with TRBJ2-2; 9 positions match TRBD1. From germline, CDR1 is SQVTM and CDR2 ANQGSEA. The CDR3 has 13 amino acids. V lost 4 bases to trimming and J lost 5 bases; unmatched junction nucleotides: 2. The CDR3 bases are TGCAGCGTTGGGACAGGGGCTACCGGGGAGCTGTTTTTT. Residues: CSVGTGATGELFF.

V usage is TRBV5-6 and J usage is TRBJ2-7; 13 positions match TRBD2. Germline V gene sequence: CDR1 SGHDT, CDR2 YYEEEE. Germline trimming cut 4 bases from V and 3 bases from J; bases unmatched to any gene: 7. The CDR3 has 16 amino acids. The CDR3 loop is CASSQRTSGSIYEQYF. The CDR3 bases are TGTGCCAGCAGCCAGAGGACTAGCGGGAGTATCTACGAGCAGTACTTC.

This rearrangement joins TRBV19 to TRBJ1-4; 7 bases are shared with TRBD1. CDR3 length: 14 residues. Germline V lookup: CDR1 LNHDA, CDR2 SQIVND (reference sequence). V shed 3 bases and J 8 bases; nucleotides not matched to a gene: 6. CDR3 sequence: CASSIATGVEKLFF. CDR3 DNA: TGTGCCAGTAGTATCGCAACAGGGGTCGAAAAACTGTTTTTT.

This clone was observed a single time. The chain recombines TRBV3-1 (or the pseudogene TRBV3-2) with TRBJ2-1, with 7 bases lining up with TRBD2. Germline V gene sequence: CDR1 LGHDT, CDR2 YNNKEL (reference sequence). Unmatched junction bases numbered 12, after V lost 7 bases and J lost 0 bases. The CDR3 has 17 residues. This CDR3 reads CASTRSMGGSSYNEQFF. Here the CDR3 DNA reads TGTGCCAGCACCAGGTCCATGGGCGGGAGCTCCTACAATGAGCAGTTCTTC.